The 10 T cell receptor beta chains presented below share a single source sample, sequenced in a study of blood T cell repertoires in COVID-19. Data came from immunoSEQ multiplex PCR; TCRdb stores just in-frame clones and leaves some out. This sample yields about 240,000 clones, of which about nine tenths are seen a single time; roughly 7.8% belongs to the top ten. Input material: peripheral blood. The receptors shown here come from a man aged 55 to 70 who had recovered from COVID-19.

The CDR3 sequence: CATSGSGTGATLEGYTF. The CDR3 DNA reads as TGTGCCACCAGTGGGTCCGGGACAGGGGCCACGTTAGAGGGCTACACCTTC. The chain is built from TRBV24-1 and TRBJ1-2, with 10 nucleotides matching TRBD1. Germline assignment: CDR1 KGHDR and CDR2 SFDVKD. The V segment lost 5 bases and the J segment 8 bases; nucleotides outside the gene matches: 16. There are 17 residues in the CDR3.

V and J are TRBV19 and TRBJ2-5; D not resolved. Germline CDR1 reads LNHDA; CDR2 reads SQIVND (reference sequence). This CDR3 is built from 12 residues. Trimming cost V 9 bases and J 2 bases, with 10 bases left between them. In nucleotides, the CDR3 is TGTGCCAGCTCGGTTGGTCAAGAGACCCAGTACTTC. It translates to CASSVGQETQYF.

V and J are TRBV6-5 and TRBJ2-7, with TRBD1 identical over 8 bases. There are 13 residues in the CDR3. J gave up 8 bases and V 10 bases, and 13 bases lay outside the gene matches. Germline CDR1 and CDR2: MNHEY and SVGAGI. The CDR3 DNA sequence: TGTGCCACCCTACCGGGACAGGCGCCTAAGCAGTACTTC. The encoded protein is CATLPGQAPKQYF.

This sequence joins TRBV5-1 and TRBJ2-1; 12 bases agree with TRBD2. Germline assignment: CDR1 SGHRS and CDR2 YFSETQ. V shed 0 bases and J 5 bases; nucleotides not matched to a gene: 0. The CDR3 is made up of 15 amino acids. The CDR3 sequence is CASSLGLAGDNEQFF. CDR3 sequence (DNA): TGCGCCAGCAGCTTGGGACTAGCGGGGGACAATGAGCAGTTCTTC.

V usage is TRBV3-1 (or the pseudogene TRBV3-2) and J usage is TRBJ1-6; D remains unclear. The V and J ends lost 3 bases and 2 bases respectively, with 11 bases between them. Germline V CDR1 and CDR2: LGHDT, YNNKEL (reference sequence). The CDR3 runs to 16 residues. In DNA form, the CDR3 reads TGTGCCAGCAGCCAGGGAGTCCTACCCTATAATTCACCCCTCCACTTT. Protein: CASSQGVLPYNSPLHF.

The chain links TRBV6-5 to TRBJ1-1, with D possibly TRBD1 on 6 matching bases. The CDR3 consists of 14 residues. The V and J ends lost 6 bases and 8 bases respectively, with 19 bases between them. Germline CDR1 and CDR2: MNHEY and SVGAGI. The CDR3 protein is CASRPGTYNGEAFF. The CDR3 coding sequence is TGTGCCAGCAGACCAGGGACATATAATGGGGAAGCTTTCTTT.

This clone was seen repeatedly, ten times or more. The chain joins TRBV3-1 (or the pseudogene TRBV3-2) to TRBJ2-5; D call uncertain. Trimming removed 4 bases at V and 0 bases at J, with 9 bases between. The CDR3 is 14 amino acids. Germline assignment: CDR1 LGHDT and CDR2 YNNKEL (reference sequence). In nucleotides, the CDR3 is TGTGCCAGCAGCCGCCGCCGGGACCAAGAGACCCAGTACTTC. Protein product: CASSRRRDQETQYF.

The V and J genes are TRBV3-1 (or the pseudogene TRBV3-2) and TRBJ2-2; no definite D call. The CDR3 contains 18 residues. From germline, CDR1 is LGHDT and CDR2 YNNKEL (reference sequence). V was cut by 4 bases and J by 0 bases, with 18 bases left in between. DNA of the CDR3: TGTGCCAGCAGCCGCTCATCAGGTATACTCGCGAACACCGGGGAGCTGTTTTTT. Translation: CASSRSSGILANTGELFF.

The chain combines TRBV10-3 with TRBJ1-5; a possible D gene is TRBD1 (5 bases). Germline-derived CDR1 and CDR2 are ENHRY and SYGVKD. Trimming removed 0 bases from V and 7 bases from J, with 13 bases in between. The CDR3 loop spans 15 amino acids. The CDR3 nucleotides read TGTGCCATCAGTGAGTCGATTGGGGGGGAACAGCCCCAGCATTTT. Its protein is CAISESIGGEQPQHF.

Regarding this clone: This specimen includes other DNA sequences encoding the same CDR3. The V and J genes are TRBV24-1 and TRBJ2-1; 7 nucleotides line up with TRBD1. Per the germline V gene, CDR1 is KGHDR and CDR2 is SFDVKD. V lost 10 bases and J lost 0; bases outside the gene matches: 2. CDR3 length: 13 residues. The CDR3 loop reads CATGDSSYNEQFF. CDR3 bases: TGTGCCACGGGGGACAGCTCCTACAATGAGCAGTTCTTC.